This is a list of T cell receptor beta chains from one sample in a study of T cells expressing NK-cell markers. TCRdb derives one entry per CDR3 protein from the 5' RACE reads, leaving out DNA. This sample's clone table lists tens of thousands of distinct CDR3 sequences. The sequenced sample was blood T cells: a sorted CD56 or NKG2C T cell subset, CD4+ or CD8+ T cells, or bulk PBMC T cells (not recorded which). These TCRs come from a woman aged 18 to 75 in good health. The CDR3 runs from the conserved cysteine through the conserved F or W.

>TRBV15|TRBJ2-7
CATSQAGRSPHYEQYF
>TRBV20-1|TRBJ2-5
CSASLETRLQETQYF
>TRBV6-1|TRBJ2-7
CASSPWITGNSYEQYF
>TRBV15|TRBJ2-5
CATSRNLAGSYQETQYF
>TRBV18|TRBJ2-7
CASSPDWDSSSDEQYF
>TRBV5-4|TRBJ2-2
CASSWSGTATGELFF
>TRBV27|TRBJ1-5
CASSSPGQLNQPQHF
>TRBV7-9|TRBJ2-5
CASSWDRQYQETQYF
>TRBV4-1|TRBJ2-5
CASSPGLAGETQYF
>TRBV12-3/TRBV12-4|TRBJ2-1
CASIGHTNEQFF